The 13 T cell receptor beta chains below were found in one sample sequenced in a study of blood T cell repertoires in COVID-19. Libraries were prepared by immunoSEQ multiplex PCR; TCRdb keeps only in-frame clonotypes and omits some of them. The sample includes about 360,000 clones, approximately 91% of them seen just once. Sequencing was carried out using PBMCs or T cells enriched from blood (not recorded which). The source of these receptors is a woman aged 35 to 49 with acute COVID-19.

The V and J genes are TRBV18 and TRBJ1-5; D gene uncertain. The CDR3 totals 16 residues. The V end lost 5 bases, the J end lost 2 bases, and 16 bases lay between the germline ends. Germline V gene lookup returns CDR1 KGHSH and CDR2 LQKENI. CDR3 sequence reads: CASSNDILGGNQPQHF. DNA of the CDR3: TGTGCCAGCTCAAACGACATCTTAGGCGGCAATCAGCCCCAGCATTTT.

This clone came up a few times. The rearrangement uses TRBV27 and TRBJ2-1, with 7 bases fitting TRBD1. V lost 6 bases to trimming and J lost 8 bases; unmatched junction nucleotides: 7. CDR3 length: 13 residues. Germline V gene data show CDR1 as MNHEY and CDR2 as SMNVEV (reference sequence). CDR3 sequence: CASSRQGLDEQFF. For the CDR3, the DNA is TGTGCCAGCAGCCGACAGGGTCTCGATGAGCAGTTCTTC.

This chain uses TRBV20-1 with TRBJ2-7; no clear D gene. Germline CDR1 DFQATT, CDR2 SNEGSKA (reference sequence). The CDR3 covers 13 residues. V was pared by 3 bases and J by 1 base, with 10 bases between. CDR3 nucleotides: TGCAGTGCTAGTTATCCTAATTCCTACGAGCAGTACTTC. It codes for CSASYPNSYEQYF.

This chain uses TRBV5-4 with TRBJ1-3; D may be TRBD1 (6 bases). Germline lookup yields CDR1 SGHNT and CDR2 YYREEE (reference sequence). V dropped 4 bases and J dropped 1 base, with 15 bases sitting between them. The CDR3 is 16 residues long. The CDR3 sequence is CASSPGHSGSGNTIYF. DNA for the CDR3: TGTGCCAGCAGCCCGGGACATTCGGGGTCTGGAAACACCATATATTTT.

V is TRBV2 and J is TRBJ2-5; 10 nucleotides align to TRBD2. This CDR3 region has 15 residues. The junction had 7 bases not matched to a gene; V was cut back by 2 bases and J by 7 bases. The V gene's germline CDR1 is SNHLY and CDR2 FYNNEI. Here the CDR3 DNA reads TGTGCCAGCAGTGAACAGCGGGGGGGCTGGTCGACCCAGTACTTC. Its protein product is CASSEQRGGWSTQYF.

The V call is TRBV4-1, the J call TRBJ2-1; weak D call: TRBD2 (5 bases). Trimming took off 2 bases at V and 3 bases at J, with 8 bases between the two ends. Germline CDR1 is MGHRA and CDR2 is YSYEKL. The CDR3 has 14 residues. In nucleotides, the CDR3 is TGCGCCAGCAGCCAACCGGGAATCTACAATGAGCAGTTCTTC. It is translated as CASSQPGIYNEQFF.

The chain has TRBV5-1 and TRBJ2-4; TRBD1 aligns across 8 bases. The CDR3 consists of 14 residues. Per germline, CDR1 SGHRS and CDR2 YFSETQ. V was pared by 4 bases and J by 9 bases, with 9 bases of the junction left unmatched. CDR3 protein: CASSASQGAGIQYF. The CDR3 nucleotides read TGCGCCAGCAGCGCCTCCCAGGGGGCAGGCATTCAGTACTTC.

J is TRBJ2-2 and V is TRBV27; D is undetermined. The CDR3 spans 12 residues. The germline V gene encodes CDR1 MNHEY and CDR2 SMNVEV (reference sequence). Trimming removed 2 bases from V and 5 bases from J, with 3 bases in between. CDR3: CASSLQTGELFF. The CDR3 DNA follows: TGTGCCAGCAGTTTACAGACCGGGGAGCTGTTTTTT.

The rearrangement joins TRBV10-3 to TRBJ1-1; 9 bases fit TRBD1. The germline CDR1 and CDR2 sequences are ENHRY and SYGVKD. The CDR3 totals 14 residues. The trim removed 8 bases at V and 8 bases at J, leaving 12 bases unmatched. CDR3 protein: CAIGARQGDSEAFF. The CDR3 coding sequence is TGTGCCATCGGGGCCAGACAGGGGGACTCAGAAGCTTTCTTT.

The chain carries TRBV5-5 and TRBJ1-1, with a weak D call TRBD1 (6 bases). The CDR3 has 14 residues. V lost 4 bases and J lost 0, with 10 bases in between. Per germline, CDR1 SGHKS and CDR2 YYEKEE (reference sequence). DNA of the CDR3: TGTGCCAGCAGCATGCAGGGGCTGAACACTGAAGCTTTCTTT. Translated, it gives CASSMQGLNTEAFF.

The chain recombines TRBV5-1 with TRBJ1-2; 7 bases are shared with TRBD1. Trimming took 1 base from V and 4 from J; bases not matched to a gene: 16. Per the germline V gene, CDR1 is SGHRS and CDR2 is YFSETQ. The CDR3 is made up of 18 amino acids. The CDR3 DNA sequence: TGCGCCAGCAGCTTGACGGGACAGCCCCCATCGCGGACCTATGGCTACACCTTC. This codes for CASSLTGQPPSRTYGYTF.

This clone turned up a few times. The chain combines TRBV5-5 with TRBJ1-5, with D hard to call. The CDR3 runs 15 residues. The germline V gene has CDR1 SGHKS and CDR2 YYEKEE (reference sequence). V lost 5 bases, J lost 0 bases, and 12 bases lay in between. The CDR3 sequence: CASREGWDSNQPQHF. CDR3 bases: TGTGCCAGCAGGGAGGGTTGGGATAGCAATCAGCCCCAGCATTTT.

CDR3 DNA: TGTGCCAGCAGCTTGGGCGGAACCTACGAGCAGTACTTC. Translated: CASSLGGTYEQYF. The chain is built from TRBV5-4 and TRBJ2-7, with unresolved D. Between the trimmed V and J ends, which lost 0 bases and 2 bases, there was a span of 6 bases. Germline V gene lookup returns CDR1 SGHNT and CDR2 YYREEE (reference sequence). This CDR3 region has 13 residues. Variable domain in full (rest from reference TRBV5-4 and TRBJ2-7): ETGVTQSPTHLIKTRGQQVTLRCSSQSGHNTVSWYQQALGQGPQFIFQYYREEENGRGNFPPRFSGLQFPNYSSELNVNALELDDSALYLCASSLGGTYEQYFGPGTRLTVT.